The 30 T cell receptor beta chains listed next were all sequenced from one sample in a study of blood T cell repertoires in COVID-19. Some clones are missing from TCRdb's copy, which holds only in-frame ones; the method was immunoSEQ multiplex PCR. The data hold 260,000 or so clones, with 86% observed a single time. Specimen: PBMCs or T cells enriched from blood (not recorded which). The receptors originated from a man younger than 30 who had recovered from COVID-19.

The chain carries TRBV28 and TRBJ1-2; D is possibly TRBD1 (5 bases). Germline CDR1 reads MDHEN; CDR2 reads SYDVKM. V lost 6 bases and J lost 4, with 12 bases in between. This CDR3 contains 13 residues. In DNA form, the CDR3 reads TGTGCCAGCAGAGTTGGGACTTCCTATGGCTACACCTTC. Residues: CASRVGTSYGYTF.

The V and J genes are TRBV7-2 and TRBJ1-2; tentatively, D is TRBD1 (5 bases). Germline V lookup: CDR1 SGHTA, CDR2 FQGNSA. The ends were cut back, 1 base at V and 2 bases at J, with 14 bases in the middle. The length of the CDR3 is 16 residues. CDR3: CASSLGVAGNNYGYTF. For the CDR3, the DNA is TGTGCCAGCAGCTTAGGAGTTGCAGGGAACAACTATGGCTACACCTTC.

The chain combines TRBV4-1 with TRBJ2-1; TRBD2 aligns across 15 bases. Germline V CDR1 and CDR2: MGHRA, YSYEKL. V dropped 4 bases and J dropped 10; count of bases not matched to a gene: 5. The CDR3 totals 15 residues. The CDR3 protein is CASSPGTSGGREQFF. The CDR3 nucleotides are TGCGCCAGCAGCCCGGGGACTAGCGGGGGGAGGGAGCAGTTCTTC.

This clone occurred a few times. The V call is TRBV19, the J call TRBJ1-1; a weak D match, TRBD1 (5 bases). There are 15 residues in the CDR3. V lost 1 base and J 4 bases, leaving 13 bases between the germline ends. Germline values: CDR1 LNHDA, CDR2 SQIVND (reference sequence). CDR3 residues: CASSIGGEVFTEAFF. CDR3 sequence (DNA): TGTGCCAGTAGTATAGGGGGGGAAGTATTCACTGAAGCTTTCTTT.

V and J are TRBV19 and TRBJ2-2, with 9 bases that match TRBD2. The germline CDR1 and CDR2 sequences are LNHDA and SQIVND (reference sequence). J lost 3 bases, V lost 6 bases, and 17 bases had no gene match. The CDR3 extends over 19 amino acids. This CDR3 reads CASSQVLVGVAGDTGELFF. In DNA form, the CDR3 reads TGTGCCAGTAGCCAAGTCCTGGTTGGGGTAGCGGGGGACACCGGGGAGCTGTTTTTT.

A few counts support this clone. The chain joins TRBV28 to TRBJ1-5; D remains unclear. CDR3 length: 13 amino acids. V gave up 8 bases and J gave up 0 bases, with 8 bases separating them. CDR1 is MDHEN and CDR2 is SYDVKM in the germline V gene. The CDR3 DNA reads as TGTGCCAGCTTAAAGCTTAGCAATCAGCCCCAGCATTTT. Translating gives CASLKLSNQPQHF.

The chain recombines TRBV18 with TRBJ2-7; weak D call: TRBD2 (5 bases). Germline CDR1 and CDR2: KGHSH and LQKENI. The ends were cut back, 3 bases at V and 5 bases at J, with 11 bases in the middle. The CDR3 is 13 amino acids. The CDR3 DNA reads TGTGCCAGCTCACCCACTAACGGGGACGAGCAGTACTTC. Encoded protein: CASSPTNGDEQYF.

The genes are TRBV15 and TRBJ1-1, with TRBD1 as a possible D gene (5 bases). The germline CDR1 and CDR2 sequences are LNHNV and YYDKDF (reference sequence). This CDR3 has 14 amino acids. V was cut by 6 bases and J by 5 bases, with 16 bases left in between. The CDR3 sequence is CATRLARQGTEAFF. DNA of the CDR3: TGTGCCACCAGACTTGCCCGTCAGGGAACTGAAGCTTTCTTT.

This chain connects TRBV25-1 to TRBJ1-3, with D possibly TRBD1 on 5 matching bases. The CDR3 is 14 residues long. The germline gives CDR1 MGHDK, CDR2 SYGVNS. With 7 bases removed from V and 2 bases from J, the gap between germline ends came to 12 bases. The CDR3 sequence is CASTTPGTGNTIYF. The CDR3 DNA reads TGTGCCAGCACCACACCAGGGACTGGAAACACCATATATTTT.

This rearrangement joins TRBV18 to TRBJ1-3; tentatively, D is TRBD1 (6 bases). The CDR3 consists of 16 residues. Trimming cost V 3 bases and J 3 bases, with 15 bases left between them. Germline V gives CDR1 KGHSH, CDR2 LQKENI. This CDR3 is CASSPVKQGFGNTIYF. In DNA form, the CDR3 reads TGTGCCAGCTCACCTGTCAAACAGGGTTTTGGAAACACCATATATTTT.

The genes are TRBV28 and TRBJ2-7; tentatively, D is TRBD2 (6 bases). Germline-derived CDR1 and CDR2 are MDHEN and SYDVKM. V was trimmed by 4 bases and J by 3 bases, leaving 19 bases between them. The CDR3 spans 16 residues. The CDR3 loop reads CASSSLTEGSVYEQYF. CDR3 nucleotide sequence: TGTGCCAGCAGTTCCCTAACGGAGGGGTCAGTCTACGAGCAGTACTTC.

This clone was detected only a few times. V gene TRBV2 combines with J gene TRBJ2-1; D might be TRBD2 (5 bases). V lost 6 bases to trimming and J lost 10 bases, with 16 bases between them. This CDR3 region has 13 residues. The germline V gene encodes CDR1 SNHLY and CDR2 FYNNEI. CDR3 protein: CASSASGELEQFF. The CDR3 coding sequence is TGTGCCAGCAGCGCCTCTGGGGAGCTCGAGCAGTTCTTC.

This clone was observed a handful of times. The V and J genes are TRBV10-2 and TRBJ1-1; no reliable D call. Germline values: CDR1 WSHSY, CDR2 SAAADI. The CDR3 has 15 residues. Deletions cut 4 bases from V and 1 base from J, with 13 bases between. CDR3 sequence (DNA): TGCGCCAGCAGTGCCAATAACCCGGGGAACACTGAAGCTTTCTTT. It is translated as CASSANNPGNTEAFF.

The genes are TRBV11-2 and TRBJ1-2, with TRBD1 matching 9 bases. Germline V CDR1 and CDR2: SGHAT, FQNNGV. With V trimmed by 5 bases and J by 4 bases, 11 bases remained unmatched. The CDR3 spans 16 residues. Written as DNA, the CDR3 is TGTGCCAGCAGCCCTGAATCCGGGACAGGGCTCTATGGCTACACCTTC. Encoded protein: CASSPESGTGLYGYTF.

This clone was recorded once. This chain links TRBV5-1 with TRBJ1-3; 8 bases are shared with TRBD1. Germline CDR1 SGHRS, CDR2 YFSETQ. Trimming removed 4 bases from V and 5 bases from J; junction bases left unmatched: 17. The CDR3 totals 18 residues. The CDR3 loop is CASSQLPRTGQGRNTIYF. The CDR3 region has the DNA TGCGCCAGCAGCCAATTGCCTCGGACAGGGCAGGGAAGAAACACCATATATTTT.

In this sample, this clone turned up a few times. This chain joins TRBV3-1 (or the pseudogene TRBV3-2) and TRBJ1-3, with a tentative D call TRBD1 (6 bases). CDR1 LGHDT and CDR2 YNNKEL come from the germline V gene (reference sequence). The CDR3 is made up of 16 amino acids. V lost 4 bases, J lost 8 bases, and 21 bases lay in between. The CDR3 DNA follows: TGTGCCAGCAGCCCCGGGACACTCAAGCAGGGGCACACCATATATTTT. Translated, it gives CASSPGTLKQGHTIYF.

V is TRBV5-4 and J is TRBJ1-2; D is unresolved. V was cut by 4 bases and J by 4 bases, with 11 bases left in between. Germline CDR1 SGHNT, CDR2 YYREEE (reference sequence). The CDR3 has 13 residues. The CDR3 loop reads CASSLPGIYGYTF. CDR3 sequence (DNA): TGTGCCAGCAGCCTACCCGGGATCTATGGCTACACCTTC.

This clone has a handful of counts. V and J are TRBV7-8 and TRBJ1-5; 7 nucleotides match TRBD1. The length of the CDR3 is 15 residues. After removal of 1 base from V and 1 base from J, the junction contained 1 base not matched to a gene. Germline loops: CDR1 SGHVS, CDR2 FQNEAQ. In DNA form, the CDR3 reads TGTGCCAGCAGCTTAGTGGGACAGAGCAATCAGCCCCAGCATTTT. Translated, it gives CASSLVGQSNQPQHF.

The rearrangement links TRBV28 to TRBJ2-7; perhaps TRBD2 as D (6 bases). This CDR3 is 14 amino acids long. Looked up from germline, CDR1 is MDHEN and CDR2 is SYDVKM. Trimming removed 3 bases from V and 7 bases from J, with 16 bases in between. CDR3 sequence: CASSLAGRFGEQYF. CDR3 coding DNA: TGTGCCAGCAGTTTGGCAGGGAGGTTCGGAGAGCAGTACTTC.

The V gene is TRBV28, the J gene TRBJ1-2; D unresolved. The CDR3 extends over 16 amino acids. The V gene's germline CDR1 is MDHEN and CDR2 SYDVKM. V was shortened by 7 bases and J by 2 bases, with 20 bases between the two germline ends. This CDR3 reads CASMVSGGNFNYGYTF. CDR3 DNA: TGTGCCAGCATGGTATCGGGAGGGAACTTCAACTATGGCTACACCTTC.

V usage is TRBV11-3 and J usage is TRBJ2-7; no clear D gene. The CDR3 has 11 amino acids. Germline-derived CDR1 and CDR2 are SGHNT and YENEEA. V lost 3 bases to trimming and J lost 6 bases, with 6 bases between them. The CDR3 DNA reads TGTGCCAGCAGCTTCGGTCCCGAGCAGTACTTC. Translating it yields CASSFGPEQYF.

The V call is TRBV30, the J call TRBJ1-2, with unresolved D. This CDR3 contains 14 residues. V lost 4 bases to trimming and J lost 4 bases, with 16 bases between them. Looked up from germline, CDR1 is GTSNPN and CDR2 is SVGIG (reference sequence). The CDR3 region has the DNA TGTGCCTGGACCGTACCCGAGGATCTCTATGGCTACACCTTC. This sequence encodes CAWTVPEDLYGYTF.

The chain couples TRBV6-5 to TRBJ1-6, with D uncertain. Per germline, CDR1 MNHEY and CDR2 SVGAGI. The CDR3 totals 14 residues. Trimming removed 2 bases from V and 7 bases from J, with 9 bases in between. CDR3 in DNA: TGTGCCAGCAGTTACAGGGAGGGAAATTCACCCCTCCACTTT. It is translated as CASSYREGNSPLHF.

V gene TRBV5-1 combines with J gene TRBJ2-2; 13 bases agree with TRBD2. The CDR3 is made up of 17 amino acids. Germline V lookup: CDR1 SGHRS, CDR2 YFSETQ. Trimming removed 4 bases from V and 0 bases from J; junction bases left unmatched: 3. In DNA form, the CDR3 reads TGCGCCAGCAGCCAGACTAGCGGGGGGTCGAACACCGGGGAGCTGTTTTTT. Protein sequence: CASSQTSGGSNTGELFF.

The chain links TRBV6-4 to TRBJ1-5; D is uncertain. Trimming shortened V by 5 bases and J by 5 bases, and 19 bases separated the two germline ends. Germline lookup yields CDR1 MRHNA and CDR2 SNTAGT. The CDR3 is 16 amino acids. CDR3 amino acids: CASSPPHVRYHQPQHF. The CDR3 DNA reads TGTGCCAGCAGTCCTCCCCACGTGCGGTACCATCAGCCCCAGCATTTT.

The chain employs TRBV19 and TRBJ2-2; 7 positions match TRBD2. Germline CDR1 and CDR2: LNHDA and SQIVND (reference sequence). The CDR3 contains 15 residues. With 4 bases clipped from V and 0 bases from J, the junction kept 2 bases outside the gene matches. The CDR3 DNA sequence: TGTGCCAGTAGTAAGGCGGGAGCGAACACCGGGGAGCTGTTTTTT. Amino acid sequence: CASSKAGANTGELFF.

The chain is built from TRBV27 and TRBJ2-2; the match to TRBD1 covers 8 bases. Looked up from germline, CDR1 is MNHEY and CDR2 is SMNVEV (reference sequence). The J segment lost 1 base and the V segment lost 6 bases, leaving 7 bases of the junction unmatched. The CDR3 covers 16 residues. CDR3 DNA sequence: TGTGCCAGCAGCAGACGGACAGGGATGAACACCGGGGAGCTGTTTTTT. Protein product: CASSRRTGMNTGELFF.

V and J are TRBV4-1 and TRBJ1-5; tentative D call: TRBD1 (5 bases). Between the trimmed V and J ends, which lost 1 base and 0 bases, there was a span of 7 bases. CDR1 is MGHRA, CDR2 YSYEKL, per germline. This CDR3 region has 15 residues. The CDR3 bases are TGCGCCAGCAGCCAAGTAGGGGATAGCAATCAGCCCCAGCATTTT. Amino acid sequence: CASSQVGDSNQPQHF.

The chain joins TRBV5-1 to TRBJ1-1; maybe TRBD1 (5 bases). Germline CDR1 SGHRS, CDR2 YFSETQ. V lost 2 bases to trimming and J lost 1 base, with 12 bases between them. CDR3 length: 15 residues. CDR3 sequence: CASSFLGLKNTEAFF. The CDR3 nucleotides are TGCGCCAGCAGCTTTTTGGGACTGAAGAACACTGAAGCTTTCTTT.

This rearrangement joins TRBV11-2 to TRBJ1-1; TRBD1 is a possible D gene (5 bases). CDR3 length: 14 amino acids. Germline lookup yields CDR1 SGHAT and CDR2 FQNNGV. V lost 3 bases, J lost 6 bases, and 14 bases lay in between. The CDR3 here is CASSFSRVLPEAFF. CDR3 in DNA: TGTGCCAGCAGCTTCTCCAGGGTTCTACCTGAAGCTTTCTTT.